Included here is one TCR beta chain sequence, with context. The antigen remains undetermined. 13 Jbeta primers and 60 Vbeta primers were used for the PCR. Only in-frame clones appear in the TCRdb table, and some are missing; sequencing was by immunoSEQ multiplex PCR. The sample lists 210,000 or so clones; roughly 85% were seen once. The sample belongs to a study of cytomegalovirus exposure and HLA in healthy donors. Study outcomes and limitations: The likely explanation for a cluster of highly shared sequence variants was sequencing artifact. The study flagged 150 to 200 TCR beta chains as cytomegalovirus-associated.

The V gene lost 3 bases and the J gene lost 5 bases, with 14 bases spanning the gap. The CDR3 has 15 residues. CDR1 and CDR2 (germline): SGHDT, YYEEEE. The sequencing sample was made of PBMCs. This clonotype originated in a man between 18 and 29 years old in good health and CMV-seronegative. V is TRBV5-6 and J is TRBJ2-2, with D perhaps TRBD2 (5 bases). CDR3 protein: CASSSSGRRTGELFF. The CDR3 nucleotides read TGTGCCAGCAGCTCAAGCGGCAGACGAACCGGGGAGCTGTTTTTT.